Below are 7 T cell receptor beta chains sequenced from a single sample in a study of shared clonotypes between healthy human individuals (dated by TCRdb to 2020 to 2022). Libraries were constructed by the immunoSEQ multiplex PCR assay. Not all clones reach the TCRdb copy of this immuneACCESS table, which keeps in-frame sequences only. Checked studies attribute under half of the gap to unresolved V genes and leave the rest unexplained. This sample comprises 450,000 or so clones, over 60% of them detected only once. Jointly, the top ten make up 12% of the sample. The sample consisted of PBMCs. These receptors were taken from a woman aged 40 to 50 in good health. Some clones in this sample may be carry-over from other donors' samples.

The chain is built from TRBV5-1 and TRBJ2-7; 7 nucleotides match TRBD1. The ends lost 5 bases at V and 7 bases at J; junction bases unmatched: 12. The CDR3 covers 14 residues. Germline CDR1 SGHRS, CDR2 YFSETQ. The CDR3 loop reads CASRRLTGLGEQYF. The CDR3, as DNA: TGCGCCAGCAGGCGGTTGACAGGGTTGGGGGAGCAGTACTTC.

The gene calls are TRBV18 and TRBJ2-1, with no clear D. V lost 2 bases and J 3 bases, leaving 5 bases between the germline ends. The CDR3 sequence is 13 residues long. Per germline, CDR1 KGHSH and CDR2 LQKENI. The chain's CDR3 is CASSPGLYNEQFF. Here the CDR3 DNA reads TGTGCCAGCTCACCAGGGCTCTACAATGAGCAGTTCTTC.

The V call is TRBV5-1, the J call TRBJ2-1, with TRBD2 matching 12 bases. The V segment lost 0 bases and the J segment 0 bases; nucleotides outside the gene matches: 7. The germline gives CDR1 SGHRS, CDR2 YFSETQ. This CDR3 contains 19 residues. The CDR3 region has the DNA TGCGCCAGCAGCTTGGCCCCTAGCGGGAGGGGGAGCTCCTACAATGAGCAGTTCTTC. Translation gives CASSLAPSGRGSSYNEQFF.

This chain links TRBV7-2 with TRBJ2-5, with 8 bases identical to TRBD2. Per the germline V gene, CDR1 is SGHTA and CDR2 is FQGNSA. V trimming: 2 bases; J trimming: 1 base; junction bases outside the gene matches: 3. CDR3 length: 15 amino acids. The CDR3 DNA reads as TGTGCCAGCAGCTTAACACTAGCGGCCCAAGAGACCCAGTACTTC. This encodes CASSLTLAAQETQYF.

The chain has TRBV23-1 and TRBJ1-5, with a tentative D call TRBD1 (5 bases). TRBV23-1 is assigned to the ORF class and has an uncertain function. The germline V and J ends were trimmed by 1 base and 2 bases, with 9 bases remaining between them. The CDR3 runs 15 residues. The chain's CDR3 is CASSQLAGRNQPQHF. As DNA, the CDR3 is TGCGCCAGCAGTCAATTAGCGGGGCGCAATCAGCCCCAGCATTTT.

The rearrangement uses TRBV28 and TRBJ1-2, with D possibly matching TRBD1 (5 bases). From germline, CDR1 is MDHEN and CDR2 SYDVKM. This CDR3 comprises 16 residues. V was clipped by 7 bases and J by 4 bases, with 22 bases between them. The CDR3 here is CASTIKGLLDLYGYTF. As DNA, the CDR3 is TGTGCCAGCACGATCAAGGGACTCCTGGATCTCTATGGCTACACCTTC.

The rearrangement links TRBV28 to TRBJ2-1; perhaps TRBD2 as D (6 bases). The CDR3 spans 13 residues. Trimming left V 5 bases short and J 8 bases short, with 13 bases between. CDR1 and CDR2 from the germline V gene are MDHEN and SYDVKM. The CDR3 loop is CASSPLPSDEQFF. The CDR3 nucleotides read TGTGCCAGCAGTCCCCTCCCTAGCGATGAGCAGTTCTTC.